This T cell receptor (beta chain) was captured in a study of T-cell reconstitution after alpha-beta-depleted transplantation in children. Molecular barcoding with unique molecular identifiers was used for the TCRbeta library. TCRdb processed the PCR reads anew with MiXCR; each CDR3 protein has one entry. The data show about 600,000 distinct CDR3 sequences, over 9.5% seen once. The clonotype was recovered from a human donor who donated a stem cell graft to a child with acute myeloid leukemia. Sequencing was performed on PBMCs from the stem cell graft donor, taken from the stem cell graft.

CDR3 nucleotide sequence: TGTGCCAGCAGAGATTATTTAGTCGAGCAGTACTTC. Translated: CASRDYLVEQYF. The V call is TRBV11-2, the J call TRBJ2-7; D call uncertain. V lost 6 bases, J lost 6 bases, and 12 bases lay in between. The germline V gene encodes CDR1 SGHAT and CDR2 FQNNGV. CDR3 size: 12 residues.